The rows below give T cell receptor beta chains drawn from one sample of a study of blood T cell repertoires in COVID-19. TCRdb's table, derived via immunoSEQ multiplex PCR, lists solely in-frame clones and lacks some. This table has around 250,000 clones, around 89% appearing once. The sample comprised PBMCs or T cells enriched from blood (not recorded which). The receptors were sampled from a man aged 45-60 years who had been exposed to COVID-19. Each CDR3 is given with its conserved first and last residue. A D gene is named only where the DNA matches it firmly. Size values are once, few and many counts, or a class for expanded clones, and some rows have none.

J gene | D gene | V gene | clone size | CDR3 DNA | CDR3 protein
TRBJ2-4 | - | TRBV5-4 | - | TGTGCCAGCAGCGCTGGTGACAGGGCCAAAAACATTCAGTACTTC | CASSAGDRAKNIQYF
TRBJ1-4 | TRBD1 | TRBV7-9 | - | TGTGCCAGCAGCCGAATGGGACAGGAAAAGGCTAATGAAAAACTGTTTTTT | CASSRMGQEKANEKLFF
TRBJ1-1 | - | TRBV11-3 | - | TGTGCCAGCAGCTATCCCAGGGTTGCTGAAGCTTTCTTT | CASSYPRVAEAFF
TRBJ2-2 | TRBD1 | TRBV4-1 | - | TGCGCCAGCAGCCCCCGGACAGGGGCGATCACCGGGGAGCTGTTTTTT | CASSPRTGAITGELFF
TRBJ1-2 | - | TRBV6-5 | - | TGTGCCAGCAGGAAGGGGGGGCCCCCCTATGGCTACACCTTC | CASRKGGPPYGYTF
TRBJ2-7 | - | TRBV18 | - | TGTGCCAGCTCACCCGTCGGGAAGATCGGATACGAGCAGTACTTC | CASSPVGKIGYEQYF
TRBJ1-3 | - | TRBV7-9 | few | TGTGCCAGCAGTCAATACCGGGGCACCATATATTTT | CASSQYRGTIYF
TRBJ2-1 | - | TRBV9 | - | TGTGCCAGCAGCGTAGCTGGTTGGGCTTACAATGAGCAGTTCTTC | CASSVAGWAYNEQFF
TRBJ1-3 | - | TRBV11-2 | few | TGTGCCAGCAGCTTAGACAGGGCTGGAAACACCATATATTTT | CASSLDRAGNTIYF
TRBJ1-6 | - | TRBV5-1 | once | TGCGCCAGCAGCTTGGGGGGGCCTGATAATTCACCCCTCCACTTT | CASSLGGPDNSPLHF
TRBJ1-1 | TRBD1 | TRBV5-1 | - | TGCGCCAGCAGCGGTGGACAGGGAGAATCTGAAGCTTTCTTT | CASSGGQGESEAFF
TRBJ1-4 | - | TRBV5-1 | - | TGCGCCAGCAGCTTGGGGGCAGGGGCTAATGAAAAACTGTTTTTT | CASSLGAGANEKLFF
TRBJ1-2 | TRBD1 | TRBV28 | - | TGTGCCAGTGATAGACAGGGGGCTGGCTACACCTTC | CASDRQGAGYTF
TRBJ1-5 | - | TRBV15 | once | TGTGCCACCAGCAGTAGAGGGGGGGACCTTAGCAATCAGCCCCAGCATTTT | CATSSRGGDLSNQPQHF
TRBJ1-5 | - | TRBV12-3/TRBV12-4 | - | TGTGCCAGCAGTTTCCTGGTGGTCGGGGCCCAGCATTTT | CASSFLVVGAQHF
TRBJ2-5 | - | TRBV4-1 | - | TGCGCCAGCAGCCAGACAGTCCAAGAGACCCAGTACTTC | CASSQTVQETQYF
TRBJ1-5 | - | TRBV27 | - | TGTGCCAGCAGCCCTAGGAGGATTGGACAGCCCCAGCATTTT | CASSPRRIGQPQHF
TRBJ1-1 | TRBD1 | TRBV7-3 | - | TGTGCCAGCAGCGAGTACGAACGGACAGGGAACACTGAAGCTTTCTTT | CASSEYERTGNTEAFF
TRBJ2-3 | TRBD1 | TRBV5-5 | - | TGTGCCAGCATGCCCGAGGGACAGGGGACAGATACGCAGTATTTT | CASMPEGQGTDTQYF
TRBJ1-1 | - | TRBV5-4 | - | TGTGCCAGCAGTCAAAATCAGGGCTTTACTGAAGCTTTCTTT | CASSQNQGFTEAFF
TRBJ2-3 | TRBD1 | TRBV10-1 | - | TGCGCCAGCAGTGAGGGACAGGGATCAGGAGATACGCAGTATTTT | CASSEGQGSGDTQYF
TRBJ1-5 | TRBD1 | TRBV18 | - | TGTGCCAGCTCCGGGACAGGGGATCGGCCCCAGCATTTT | CASSGTGDRPQHF
TRBJ2-3 | - | TRBV5-1 | - | TGCGCCAGCAGCCTGGTGCTAATCACAGATACGCAGTATTTT | CASSLVLITDTQYF
TRBJ1-5 | TRBD1 | TRBV19 | - | TGTGCCAGTAGAAATATAGGGGCAGGGGGATACAATCAGCCCCAGCATTTT | CASRNIGAGGYNQPQHF
TRBJ2-1 | TRBD1 | TRBV3-1/TRBV3-2 | - | TGTGCCAGCAGCCAAGACGGGACAGGAGACAATGAGCAGTTCTTC | CASSQDGTGDNEQFF
TRBJ1-5 | TRBD1 | TRBV30 | - | TGTGCCTGGAGTGTACAGGGACAGGGGCGCAATCAGCCCCAGCATTTT | CAWSVQGQGRNQPQHF
TRBJ1-5 | TRBD1 | TRBV5-1 | - | TGCGCCAGCAGCCCCGGACAGGGGGCCGGGCAGCCCCAGCATTTT | CASSPGQGAGQPQHF
TRBJ1-1 | - | TRBV7-9 | few | TGTGCCAGCAGCGTGACAGTGATGAACACTGAAGCTTTCTTT | CASSVTVMNTEAFF
TRBJ1-4 | TRBD1 | TRBV7-8 | - | TGTGCCAGCAGCCTAAACAGGGGGCTGGAGGAAAAACTGTTTTTT | CASSLNRGLEEKLFF
TRBJ1-3 | TRBD1 | TRBV18 | - | TGTGCCAGCTCACCGACGGGACAGGGGAACCCGAGCTCTGGAAACACCATATATTTT | CASSPTGQGNPSSGNTIYF
TRBJ1-4 | - | TRBV11-2 | - | TGTGCCAGCAGCTTAGCATCGGCAGGGGTCAATGAAAAACTGTTTTTT | CASSLASAGVNEKLFF
TRBJ1-2 | - | TRBV28 | - | TGTGCCAGCAAGACCCAGGCTTATTATGGCTACACCTTC | CASKTQAYYGYTF
TRBJ2-7 | - | TRBV6-5 | - | TGTGCCAGCAGTTACATGGGGAGGTCCGAGCAGTACTTC | CASSYMGRSEQYF
TRBJ2-5 | - | TRBV5-1 | - | TGCGCCAGCAGCTTGACAGGGCGGAGAGAGACCCAGTACTTC | CASSLTGRRETQYF
TRBJ2-7 | TRBD1 | TRBV5-1 | - | TGCGCCAGCAGCTTGGGGACAGGGGGCGACGAGCAGTACTTC | CASSLGTGGDEQYF
TRBJ1-2 | - | TRBV3-1/TRBV3-2 | once | TGTGCCAGCAGCCAAGCCCCAGAAGTCAATGGCTACACCTTC | CASSQAPEVNGYTF
TRBJ1-1 | - | TRBV6-1 | - | TGTGCCAGCAGTGAACCCTTCGAAGCTTTCTTT | CASSEPFEAFF
TRBJ2-1 | TRBD2 | TRBV3-1/TRBV3-2 | once | TGTGCCAGCAGCCTGGGGATTAGCGGGAGGGGGGATGAGCAGTTCTTC | CASSLGISGRGDEQFF
TRBJ1-1 | TRBD1 | TRBV6-2/TRBV6-3 | - | TGTGCCAGCAGTTATTGGGACAGGGGCACTGAAGCTTTCTTT | CASSYWDRGTEAFF
TRBJ1-2 | - | TRBV28 | - | TGTGCCAGCAACAGACTTGAGGGTTGGGGTTCCTATGGCTACACCTTC | CASNRLEGWGSYGYTF
TRBJ1-3 | - | TRBV28 | - | TGTGCCAGCATCGACAGAAGCTCTGGAAACACCATATATTTT | CASIDRSSGNTIYF
TRBJ2-2 | TRBD2 | TRBV4-2 | - | TGTGCCAGCAGCCAAGAACTCGCTAGCGGGAGGCGGGGCGGGGAGCTGTTTTTT | CASSQELASGRRGGELFF
TRBJ2-5 | TRBD2 | TRBV10-3 | - | TGTGCCATCAGGAGGGAGGGATCAGTGGAGACCCAGTACTTC | CAIRREGSVETQYF
TRBJ2-5 | TRBD1 | TRBV4-2 | - | TGTGCCAGCAGCCCCTCGACAGGGGAGACCCAGTACTTC | CASSPSTGETQYF
TRBJ1-1 | - | TRBV7-3 | once | TGTGCCAGCAGCGCTGAAAAGGGGCATGATGACACTGAAGCTTTCTTT | CASSAEKGHDDTEAFF
TRBJ1-1 | - | TRBV7-9 | - | TGTGCCAGCAGCTTAGAGGGAGACACTGAAGCTTTCTTT | CASSLEGDTEAFF
TRBJ2-1 | TRBD2 | TRBV5-6 | - | TGTGCCAGCAGCTTGGCGGGACTACAAAGAGGTTACAATGAGCAGTTCTTC | CASSLAGLQRGYNEQFF
TRBJ2-5 | TRBD1 | TRBV5-1 | - | TGCGCCAGCAGCTTGGGGGACAGGGCGAAAGAGACCCAGTACTTC | CASSLGDRAKETQYF
TRBJ2-5 | - | TRBV6-5 | - | TGTGCCAGCAGTCCGAGGGAGGAACGGGTGGAGACCCAGTACTTC | CASSPREERVETQYF
TRBJ1-2 | - | TRBV27 | - | TGTGCCAGCAGTTTAGTGCAGGGAGGTTATAACTATGGCTACACCTTC | CASSLVQGGYNYGYTF